This TCR beta chain was identified during a study of control samples from healthy donors and cancer patients. CDR3 size: 17 residues. The V end lost 1 base, the J end lost 0 bases, and 11 bases lay between the germline ends. CDR1 and CDR2 (germline): SGHRS, YFSETQ. Comment on this clone: Within the sample, other DNA sequences also encode this same CDR3.

Repertoires were generated with immunoSEQ multiplex PCR, while TCRdb's copy carries only in-frame clones and drops some. The sample includes about 120,000 clones, more than 85% seen only once; the top ten take roughly 2.6%. The specimen was blood. The V gene is TRBV5-1, the J gene TRBJ2-6; D remains ambiguous. The receptor's source is a man younger than 45 in good health. Here the CDR3 DNA reads TGCGCCAGCAGCTTGTTAGGCAGAGCCTCTGGGGCCAACGTCCTGACTTTC. As protein: CASSLLGRASGANVLTF.